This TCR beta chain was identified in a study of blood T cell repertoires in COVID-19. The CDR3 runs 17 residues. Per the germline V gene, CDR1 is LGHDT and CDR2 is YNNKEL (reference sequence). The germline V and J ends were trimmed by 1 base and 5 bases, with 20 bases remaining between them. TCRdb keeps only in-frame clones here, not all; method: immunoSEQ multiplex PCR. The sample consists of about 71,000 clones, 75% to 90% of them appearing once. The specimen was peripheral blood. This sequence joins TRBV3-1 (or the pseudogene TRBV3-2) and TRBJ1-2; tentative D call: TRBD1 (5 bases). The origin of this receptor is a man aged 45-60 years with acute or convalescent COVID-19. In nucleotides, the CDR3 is TGTGCCAGCAGCCAAGCTCAGGGACTTATGGGGATGTATGGCTACACCTTC. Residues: CASSQAQGLMGMYGYTF.